This T cell receptor beta chain stems from a study of T cell responses to AZD1222 COVID-19 vaccine (dated by TCRdb to the early 2020s). About the investigation overall: TCR sequencing was performed for 230 to 250 trial participants, of whom around 200 were given two doses of AZD1222 and around 25 were given two doses of MenACWY control vaccine. Trial participants were enrolled into age subgroups of 18-55, 56-69 and 70-plus years, which contained about 150, 28 and 57 TCR-sequenced participants, respectively. The research as a whole found: A significant rise in spike-specific TCR breadth and depth was observed after two AZD1222 doses relative to day 0 and relative to MenACWY recipients. In the small 56-69-year group, the increase in depth fell short of significance, most likely because of low power. Vaccine-associated CD4 TCRs spanned the whole spike protein, with dominant responses in regions 160-218 and 743-854. Most participants were white British and females outnumbered males, and the authors suggested that clonal diversity may have been underestimated. Reportedly, close to half of the unique spike-specific TCRs recognized epitopes lying outside the regions that are mutated in the B.1.351 and B.1.1.7 variants. Only five or six AZD1222 recipients were SARS-CoV-2 seropositive at baseline, limiting conclusions about previously exposed vaccinees. Because no day 14 peak-response samples were available, repertoires were characterized only after the peak T cell response.

The CDR3 regions of human TCRbeta chains were analyzed by immunosequencing. As for the authors' bioinformatics: TCRs in the repertoires were matched against a reference library of SARS-CoV-2-specific TCRs that had been generated with the MIRA antigen-specificity platform. Breadth was defined as the fraction of unique TCRs that were SARS-CoV-2-associated. Depth was defined as the fraction of total T cells that were SARS-CoV-2-associated. Using the MIRA data, each spike-specific TCR was assigned both to the spike region to which the TCR was reactive and to a CD4 or CD8 class. Log10-transformed breadth and depth values were compared by one-way ANOVA with Sidak's multiple comparisons tests. TCRdb stores this immuneACCESS table with in-frame sequences only. Part of the clones is absent; in the studies checked, under half of the shortfall reflects unresolved V genes, and no reason is known for the rest. V, J and clone size derive from that table, while D and trimming were established from the DNA sequence. For this sample the table gives about 120,000 clones, of which 75% to 90% were detected only once. The ten top clones hold about 4% of the sample.

This clone was observed a handful of times. This clone's antigen is unknown. No qualities accompany the bases; no much larger clone lies one base away. In the paper's terms, the time point label means: baseline before first vaccination. The treatment or condition label corresponds to: meningococcal conjugate vaccine given as trial control. Vaccinee samples were obtained from the UK trials COV001 and COV002, which included a single-blind randomized controlled phase 2/3 trial of AZD1222 (ChAdOx1 nCoV-19) in healthy adults. For TCRbeta chain sequencing, PBMC samples were collected from trial participants at day 0 and at day 28 after the second dose. CDR1 and CDR2, looked up from the germline V gene, are SNHLY and FYNNEI. V is shortened by 7 bases, J by 4 bases, and the region joining them spans 21 bases. The CDR3 contains 16 residues, cysteine and phenylalanine counted. CDR3 DNA only is kept here, 48 bases in frame from base 1.

The source of this sequence is an adult in good health. The sample was peripheral blood, taken on day 0 of MenACWY control vaccination. This receptor chain uses TRBV2 and TRBJ2-3, with the D call perhaps TRBD1 or TRBD2, as 5 bases match in each case. At the DNA level, the sequence is TGTGCCAGCACCGGCCGCCCGATGGGGGTTGCAGATACGCAGTATTTT. This codes for CASTGRPMGVADTQYF.